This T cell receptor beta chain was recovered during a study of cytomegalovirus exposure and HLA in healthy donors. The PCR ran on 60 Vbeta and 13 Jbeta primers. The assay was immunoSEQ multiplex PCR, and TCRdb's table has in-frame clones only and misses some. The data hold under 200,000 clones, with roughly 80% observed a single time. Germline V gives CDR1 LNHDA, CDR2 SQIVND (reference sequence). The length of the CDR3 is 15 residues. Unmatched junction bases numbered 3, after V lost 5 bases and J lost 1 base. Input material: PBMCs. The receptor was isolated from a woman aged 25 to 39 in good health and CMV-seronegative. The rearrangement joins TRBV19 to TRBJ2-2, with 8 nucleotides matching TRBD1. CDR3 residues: CASSADRENTGELFF. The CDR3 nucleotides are TGTGCCAGTAGTGCGGACAGGGAGAACACCGGGGAGCTGTTTTTT.